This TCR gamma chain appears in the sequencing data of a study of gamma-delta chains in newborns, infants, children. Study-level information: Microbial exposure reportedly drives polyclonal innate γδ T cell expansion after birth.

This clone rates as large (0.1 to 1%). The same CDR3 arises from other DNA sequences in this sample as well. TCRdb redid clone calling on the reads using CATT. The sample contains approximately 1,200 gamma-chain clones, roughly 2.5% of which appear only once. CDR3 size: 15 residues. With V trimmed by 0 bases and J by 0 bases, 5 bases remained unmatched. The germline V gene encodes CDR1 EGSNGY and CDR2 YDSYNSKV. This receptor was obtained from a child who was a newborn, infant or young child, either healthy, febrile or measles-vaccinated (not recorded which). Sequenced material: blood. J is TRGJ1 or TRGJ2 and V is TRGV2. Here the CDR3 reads CATWDGPRNYYKKLF. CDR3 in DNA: TGTGCCACCTGGGACGGGCCCCGGAATTATTATAAGAAACTCTTT.